A selection of T cell receptor beta chains follows, all from one sample in a study of neurological immune-mediated disorders. TCRdb reprocessed the 5' RACE reads via MiXCR and lists one record per CDR3 protein. The table lists some 60,000 distinct CDR3 sequences, over 8.5% of them singletons. Sequencing was done on a sample of PBMCs. The receptors here all came from a male donor with HTLV-1-associated myelopathy (HAM/TSP). Both conserved end residues are part of each CDR3. A D gene is named only where the DNA matches it firmly. Only some rows state a clone size, as once, few, many or a class for expanded clones.

J gene,CDR3 length,D gene,clone size,V gene,CDR3 protein,CDR3 DNA
TRBJ2-7,13,TRBD1,many,TRBV28,CASSSLGQGQQYF,TGTGCCAGCAGCTCCCTTGGACAGGGCCAGCAGTACTTC
TRBJ2-7,12,TRBD1,many,TRBV27,CASSRTGYEQYF,TGTGCCAGCAGTCGGACAGGCTACGAGCAGTACTTC
TRBJ2-1,17,TRBD2,many,TRBV5-1,CASSLGPTSGGANEQFF,TGCGCCAGCAGCTTGGGCCCGACTAGCGGGGGGGCCAATGAGCAGTTCTTC
TRBJ2-7,13,.,many,TRBV20-1,CSANQGFPYEQYF,TGCAGTGCCAACCAGGGATTTCCCTACGAGCAGTACTTC
TRBJ2-3,12,.,many,TRBV29-1,CSVEGSTDTQYF,TGCAGCGTTGAGGGCAGCACAGATACGCAGTATTTT
TRBJ1-1,16,.,many,TRBV5-1,CASSLGGTGTGTEAFF,TGCGCCAGCAGCTTGGGCGGTACAGGGACTGGCACTGAAGCTTTCTTT
TRBJ1-4,16,.,few,TRBV7-9,CASIAIPGRRNEKLFF,TGTGCCAGCATCGCGATCCCGGGACGGAGGAATGAAAAACTGTTTTTT
TRBJ2-7,13,.,few,TRBV7-9,CASSYAGAYEQYF,TGTGCCAGCAGCTACGCAGGGGCCTACGAGCAGTACTTC
TRBJ1-5,14,.,many,TRBV20-1,CSARVQLGNQPQHF,TGCAGTGCTAGAGTACAGCTCGGCAATCAGCCCCAGCATTTT
TRBJ2-5,16,.,many,TRBV5-1,CASSSTASVGSETQYF,TGCGCCAGCAGCTCGACCGCCAGCGTAGGGTCCGAGACCCAGTACTTC
TRBJ1-1,15,.,many,TRBV5-1,CASSLILDPRTEAFF,TGCGCCAGCAGCTTGATTTTGGACCCGAGGACTGAAGCTTTCTTT
TRBJ1-3,16,.,many,TRBV4-3,CASSQGGRNSGNTIYF,TGCGCCAGCAGCCAAGGAGGGCGGAACTCTGGAAACACCATATATTTT
TRBJ2-7,15,TRBD1,.,TRBV28,CASRFPGTGRYEQYF,TGTGCCAGCAGATTCCCTGGGACAGGGAGGTACGAGCAGTACTTC
TRBJ1-2,14,TRBD1,.,TRBV29-1,CSAPQPTGSYGYTF,TGCAGCGCTCCCCAACCGACAGGGAGCTATGGCTACACCTTC
TRBJ2-3,14,.,medium-sized,TRBV20-1,CSASIGAGTDTQYF,TGCAGTGCTAGCATTGGGGCGGGCACAGATACGCAGTATTTT
TRBJ1-5,14,.,many,TRBV6-1,CASRTGTPNQPQHF,TGTGCCAGCAGAACCGGGACGCCGAATCAGCCCCAGCATTTT
TRBJ1-1,16,TRBD1,many,TRBV6-5,CASSYFGRDRATEAFF,TGTGCCAGCAGTTACTTCGGCCGGGACAGGGCCACTGAAGCTTTCTTT
TRBJ2-1,17,TRBD2,few,TRBV7-3,CASSPTSGAYASGEQFF,TGTGCCAGCAGCCCGACTAGCGGGGCTTACGCTTCGGGTGAGCAGTTCTTC
TRBJ2-2,12,.,many,TRBV11-2,CASSLGTGELFF,TGTGCCAGCAGCTTAGGGACCGGGGAGCTGTTTTTT
TRBJ1-6,18,TRBD1,many,TRBV4-2,CASSQDHQGGLGGSPLHF,TGTGCCAGCAGCCAAGATCACCAGGGGGGACTAGGGGGTTCACCCCTCCACTTT
TRBJ2-1,16,TRBD2,many,TRBV5-5,CASSFAGGPVYNEQFF,TGTGCCAGCAGCTTCGCGGGGGGGCCTGTCTACAATGAGCAGTTCTTC
TRBJ1-4,11,.,many,TRBV15,CATSLDEKLFF,TGTGCCACCAGTCTCGATGAAAAACTGTTTTTT
TRBJ1-4,13,.,.,TRBV9,CASSIRDTGKLFF,TGTGCCAGCAGCATCCGTGACACCGGAAAACTGTTTTTT
TRBJ1-5,15,.,.,TRBV6-6,CVSSYWKDANQPQHF,TGTGTCAGCAGTTATTGGAAGGATGCCAATCAGCCCCAGCATTTT
TRBJ2-5,15,.,many,TRBV5-1,CASSPGRGGQETQYF,TGCGCCAGCAGCCCGGGTCGTGGGGGCCAAGAGACCCAGTACTTC
TRBJ1-1,16,.,many,TRBV18,CASSPGQRGALGEAFF,TGTGCCAGCTCACCTGGACAACGGGGGGCACTTGGGGAAGCTTTCTTT
TRBJ2-5,15,TRBD1,many,TRBV3-1,CASSQDNRGFETQYF,TGTGCCAGCAGCCAAGATAACAGGGGGTTCGAGACCCAGTACTTC
TRBJ2-5,16,TRBD2,many,TRBV11-2,CASSLEPAGGRETQYF,TGTGCCAGCAGCTTAGAGCCCGCGGGGGGCCGGGAGACCCAGTACTTC
TRBJ2-4,20,.,many,TRBV21-1,CASSKAIHTRGTLAKNIQYF,TGTGCCAGCAGCAAAGCGATCCACACGAGGGGCACCTTAGCCAAAAACATTCAGTACTTC
TRBJ2-7,15,TRBD1,.,TRBV7-9,CASSRQTGISYEQYF,TGTGCCAGCAGTAGACAGACAGGGATCTCCTACGAGCAGTACTTC
TRBJ1-6,16,.,many,TRBV5-6,CASSRGNGGSYSPLHF,TGTGCCAGCAGCCGGGGAAATGGGGGCAGTTATTCACCCCTCCACTTT
TRBJ1-2,14,.,many,TRBV6-5,CASSYSGSGDGYTF,TGTGCCAGCAGTTACTCAGGTTCCGGGGATGGCTACACCTTC
TRBJ2-2,15,TRBD1,few,TRBV7-9,CASSPDRVSSGELFF,TGTGCCAGCAGCCCCGACAGGGTCTCTTCCGGGGAGCTGTTTTTT
TRBJ1-1,15,.,.,TRBV7-2,CASSPAFRMNTEAFF,TGTGCCAGCAGCCCCGCTTTTCGAATGAACACTGAAGCTTTCTTT
TRBJ1-6,15,.,many,TRBV9,CASSVEGSLGSPLHF,TGTGCCAGCAGCGTAGAAGGGAGCCTTGGTTCACCCCTCCACTTT
TRBJ2-1,13,TRBD2,few,TRBV7-2,CASSSVAGAEQFF,TGTGCCAGCAGCTCCGTAGCGGGGGCCGAGCAGTTCTTC
TRBJ2-3,13,.,many,TRBV5-1,CASSLLPGDTQYF,TGCGCCAGCAGCTTGCTTCCCGGAGATACGCAGTATTTT
TRBJ1-4,15,.,many,TRBV5-1,CASSSQFATNEKLFF,TGCGCCAGCAGCTCACAGTTTGCAACTAATGAAAAACTGTTTTTT
TRBJ2-1,18,TRBD2,many,TRBV5-6,CASSLGTSGRSSYNEQFF,TGTGCCAGCAGCTTGGGGACTAGCGGAAGGAGCTCCTACAATGAGCAGTTCTTC
TRBJ1-1,13,.,many,TRBV5-6,CASSGSMNTEAFF,TGTGCCAGCAGCGGCAGCATGAACACTGAAGCTTTCTTT
TRBJ2-7,15,TRBD1,many,TRBV12-3/TRBV12-4,CASSFRDRGGNEQYF,TGTGCCAGCAGTTTTCGGGACAGGGGAGGTAACGAGCAGTACTTC
TRBJ1-6,15,.,many,TRBV5-1,CASSLDGRSNSPLHF,TGCGCCAGCAGCTTGGATGGGAGAAGTAATTCACCCCTCCACTTT
TRBJ1-3,17,.,.,TRBV5-1,CASSFSGTDKARNTIYF,TGCGCCAGCAGCTTCTCCGGGACCGATAAGGCAAGAAACACCATATATTTT
TRBJ2-5,14,TRBD1,many,TRBV5-1,CASSPGTDQETQYF,TGCGCCAGCAGCCCCGGGACAGACCAAGAGACCCAGTACTTC
TRBJ2-5,13,.,many,TRBV5-1,CASSGTRGETQYF,TGCGCCAGCAGCGGAACTAGGGGGGAGACCCAGTACTTC
TRBJ1-1,15,.,many,TRBV20-1,CSASRQKSQGTEAFF,TGCAGTGCTAGTCGACAGAAATCCCAGGGGACTGAAGCTTTCTTT
TRBJ2-7,15,TRBD2,many,TRBV20-1,CSARDRASGPYEQYF,TGCAGTGCTAGAGATCGGGCTAGCGGCCCCTACGAGCAGTACTTC
TRBJ2-7,14,.,few,TRBV6-2/TRBV6-3,CASTEVALAYEQYF,TGTGCCAGCACCGAAGTAGCACTGGCCTACGAGCAGTACTTC
TRBJ1-2,13,TRBD1,many,TRBV29-1,CSVEVRGHYGYTF,TGCAGCGTTGAAGTCAGGGGGCACTATGGCTACACCTTC
TRBJ2-7,14,.,many,TRBV2,CASYRGTGSYEQYF,TGTGCCAGCTATAGGGGGACGGGCTCCTACGAGCAGTACTTC
TRBJ2-1,15,TRBD2,.,TRBV3-1,CASSQRTSGGHAQFF,TGTGCCAGCAGCCAACGCACTAGCGGAGGGCATGCGCAGTTCTTC
TRBJ2-5,12,.,many,TRBV7-6,CASSLGQETQYF,TGTGCCAGCAGCTTAGGGCAAGAGACCCAGTACTTC
TRBJ2-1,11,TRBD1,many,TRBV20-1,CSASRGYEQFF,TGCAGTGCTAGCAGGGGGTATGAGCAGTTCTTC
TRBJ1-1,15,.,few,TRBV15,CATSRDWVVNTEAFF,TGTGCCACCAGCAGAGATTGGGTTGTGAACACTGAAGCTTTCTTT
TRBJ2-2,17,TRBD2,.,TRBV6-2/TRBV6-3,CASSYLAGGPSTGELFF,TGTGCCAGCAGTTACCTAGCGGGGGGGCCTTCCACCGGGGAGCTGTTTTTT
TRBJ2-2,11,.,many,TRBV29-1,CSIGGTGELFF,TGCAGCATCGGTGGGACCGGGGAGCTGTTTTTT
TRBJ2-2,14,TRBD1,many,TRBV6-6,CASYRDRASGELFF,TGTGCCAGCTACCGGGACAGGGCATCCGGGGAGCTGTTTTTT
TRBJ2-7,15,TRBD1,many,TRBV3-1,CASSHPGTESYEQYF,TGTGCCAGCAGCCACCCCGGGACAGAGAGTTACGAGCAGTACTTC
TRBJ1-2,14,TRBD1,many,TRBV9,CASSIQTGNYGYTF,TGTGCCAGCAGCATCCAGACAGGGAACTATGGCTACACCTTC